This T cell receptor beta chain was profiled in a study of identical twins' blood T cells. The germline V and J ends were trimmed by 3 bases and 5 bases, with 11 bases remaining between them. Germline values: CDR1 SGHVS, CDR2 FQNEAQ. The CDR3 loop spans 14 amino acids. TCR cDNA libraries came from RNA via a modified published protocol. Both ends of each TCR cDNA library bore sample-specific barcodes. TCRdb re-analysed the 5' RACE reads in MiXCR, keeping a single row per CDR3 protein. The sample has a few hundred thousand distinct CDR3 sequences, roughly 28% seen once; the top ten hold more than 5.5%. This clonotype showed up many times. No antigen is known for it. Findings and caveats of the study: Abundant TCRbeta CDR3s overlapped more between twins than with unrelated donors. Mainly, cloneset size products determined shared clonotypes, twins included.

The V gene is TRBV7-8, the J gene TRBJ2-1; D ambiguous. The receptor comes from a woman aged 18-49 years in good health. The sequenced sample consisted of PBMCs. The CDR3 DNA reads as TGTGCCAGCAGCTTGGTTCTATTCAACAATGAGCAGTTCTTC. Translating gives CASSLVLFNNEQFF. Full variable domain (rest looked up from reference TRBV7-8 and TRBJ2-1): GAGVSQSPRYKVAKRGQDVALRCDPISGHVSLFWYQQALGQGPEFLTYFQNEAQLDKSGLPSDRFFAERPEGSVSTLKIQRTQQEDSAVYLCASSLVLFNNEQFFGPGTRLTVL.